The 27 T cell receptor beta chains given below trace back to one sample, sequenced in a study of identifying expanded T cells in peripheral blood. Sequencing used immunoSEQ multiplex PCR; TCRdb keeps in-frame clones, though not all of them. The table has under 95,000 clones, roughly 90% seen once. Source material: blood. The receptors come from a person between 18 and 75 years old in good health.

This chain joins TRBV5-6 and TRBJ2-5; 9 bases line up with TRBD1. Germline V gene sequence: CDR1 SGHDT, CDR2 YYEEEE. V shed 1 base, J shed 6 bases, and the junction held 4 bases outside the gene matches. The CDR3 length is 14 residues. CDR3 bases: TGTGCCAGCAGCTTGAAGGACAGGGGACAGACCCAGTACTTC. Residues: CASSLKDRGQTQYF.

This rearrangement joins TRBV9 to TRBJ1-2; D call uncertain. CDR1 is SGDLS and CDR2 is YYNGEE in the germline V gene. The CDR3 spans 15 residues. The ends were cut back, 4 bases at V and 4 bases at J, with 17 bases in the middle. The DNA for the CDR3 is TGTGCCAGCAGCCTCGACTCAACTCCATCCTATGGCTACACCTTC. Protein sequence: CASSLDSTPSYGYTF.

This clone was counted once. This chain uses TRBV27 with TRBJ2-3; D gene ambiguous. CDR1 MNHEY and CDR2 SMNVEV come from the germline V gene (reference sequence). V shed 3 bases and J shed 2 bases, with 6 bases lying between them. The length of the CDR3 is 13 residues. In DNA, the CDR3 is TGTGCCAGCAGTTTCGCTAACACAGATACGCAGTATTTT. Its protein is CASSFANTDTQYF.

The gene calls are TRBV11-2 and TRBJ2-5, with D maybe TRBD2 (6 bases). The CDR3 contains 14 residues. V lost 3 bases and J lost 5, with 13 bases in between. From germline, CDR1 is SGHAT and CDR2 FQNNGV. The CDR3 sequence: CASSFFGGPETQYF. In nucleotides, the CDR3 is TGTGCCAGCAGCTTCTTCGGAGGGCCGGAGACCCAGTACTTC.

The V call is TRBV10-3, the J call TRBJ2-5, with 8 bases fitting TRBD2. The better agreement between TRBJ2-7 and the DNA end casts doubt on the J call. CDR1 ENHRY and CDR2 SYGVKD come from the germline V gene. This CDR3 contains 14 residues. The CDR3 loop reads CAISQGLDGDEQYF. The CDR3 nucleotides read TGTGCCATCAGCCAGGGACTAGATGGAGACGAGCAGTACTTC.

The chain has TRBV7-2 and TRBJ2-1; D not resolved. Germline CDR1 reads SGHTA; CDR2 reads FQGNSA. The V and J ends lost 2 bases and 9 bases respectively, with 5 bases between them. The CDR3 extends over 11 amino acids. The CDR3 bases are TGTGCCAGCAGCTTAACTGCTGAGCAGTTCTTC. Translating gives CASSLTAEQFF.

This chain connects TRBV14 to TRBJ2-6; D gene ambiguous. Germline V gene lookup returns CDR1 SGHDN and CDR2 FVKESK. The CDR3 has 13 residues. Trimming removed 0 bases at V and 10 bases at J, with 7 bases between. The CDR3 DNA sequence: TGTGCCAGCAGCCAAGACTTACAGAACGTCCTGACTTTC. It is translated as CASSQDLQNVLTF.

The chain is built from TRBV12-2 and TRBJ2-2. TRBV12-2 is a pseudogene segment. There are 17 residues in the CDR3. The CDR3 reads CASRNLNSGSYTGELFF. CDR3 coding DNA: TGTGCAAGTCGCAACTTAAACTCCGGCAGTTACACCGGGGAGCTGTTTTTT.

The chain links TRBV9 to TRBJ1-3; D is unclear. V was clipped by 0 bases and J by 2 bases, with 6 bases between them. Germline V lookup: CDR1 SGDLS, CDR2 YYNGEE. This CDR3 contains 14 residues. The CDR3 sequence: CASSVEGTGNTIYF. Written as DNA, the CDR3 is TGTGCCAGCAGCGTAGAAGGTACTGGAAACACCATATATTTT.

The chain combines TRBV2 with TRBJ2-5; tentatively, D is TRBD1 (6 bases). Germline V CDR1 and CDR2: SNHLY, FYNNEI. Trimming stripped 8 bases from V and 2 bases from J, with 15 bases between. This CDR3 spans 14 amino acids. CDR3: CASGIPDRQETQYF. CDR3 in DNA: TGTGCCAGCGGAATACCAGACAGGCAAGAGACCCAGTACTTC.

The chain employs TRBV7-2 and TRBJ2-7; 10 bases line up with TRBD2. The trim removed 5 bases at V and 3 bases at J, leaving 7 bases unmatched. Germline V CDR1 and CDR2: SGHTA, FQGNSA. The CDR3 totals 15 residues. The CDR3 region is CASSVTSGTSYEQYF. As DNA, the CDR3 is TGTGCCAGCAGCGTAACTAGCGGGACAAGCTACGAGCAGTACTTC.

The CDR3 sequence: CASSERRIYGYTF. In nucleotides, the CDR3 is TGTGCCAGCAGTGAAAGGCGAATCTATGGCTACACCTTC. V gene TRBV2 combines with J gene TRBJ1-2, with D unclear. The CDR3 loop spans 13 amino acids. The V end lost 2 bases, the J end lost 4 bases, and 8 bases lay between the germline ends. Germline loops: CDR1 SNHLY, CDR2 FYNNEI.

The chain recombines TRBV27 with TRBJ2-5; possibly TRBD2 for D (6 bases). The CDR3 spans 14 residues. Germline V gene data show CDR1 as MNHEY and CDR2 as SMNVEV (reference sequence). Trimming took 2 bases from V and 2 from J, leaving 9 bases between them. In DNA form, the CDR3 reads TGTGCCAGCAGTTTACGGGGGTATCAAGAGACCCAGTACTTC. The encoded protein is CASSLRGYQETQYF.

The genes are TRBV7-2 and TRBJ2-7; TRBD2 might be the D (6 bases). This CDR3 has 15 amino acids. V was trimmed by 1 base and J by 2 bases, leaving 12 bases between them. From germline, CDR1 is SGHTA and CDR2 FQGNSA. CDR3 in DNA: TGTGCCAGCAGCTTAGGGTTGGGGGGACCCTACGAGCAGTACTTC. Translation: CASSLGLGGPYEQYF.

The chain uses TRBV5-4 and TRBJ2-7, with 10 bases matching TRBD1. From germline, CDR1 is SGHNT and CDR2 YYREEE (reference sequence). V was pared by 4 bases and J by 5 bases, with 3 bases of the junction left unmatched. The CDR3 totals 13 residues. The CDR3 here is CASSMDRGDEQYF. The CDR3 DNA is TGTGCCAGCAGCATGGACAGGGGGGACGAGCAGTACTTC.

This chain uses TRBV5-6 with TRBJ2-7; D is unresolved. The CDR3 loop spans 11 amino acids. The germline CDR1 and CDR2 sequences are SGHDT and YYEEEE. The germline V and J ends were trimmed by 0 bases and 5 bases, with 3 bases remaining between them. CDR3 amino acids: CASSLGNEQYF. In nucleotides, the CDR3 is TGTGCCAGCAGCTTGGGGAACGAGCAGTACTTC. The full variable domain, completed using reference TRBV5-6 and TRBJ2-7, is DAGVTQSPTHLIKTRGQQVTLRCSPKSGHDTVSWYQQALGQGPQFIFQYYEEEERQRGNFPDRFSGHQFPNYSSELNVNALLLGDSALYLCASSLGNEQYFGPGTRLTVT.

The chain combines TRBV10-3 with TRBJ2-1; no reliable D call. Germline V gives CDR1 ENHRY, CDR2 SYGVKD. Trimming pared 10 bases from V and 9 bases from J, leaving 22 bases between. This CDR3 has 14 amino acids. This chain's CDR3 is CATRLELLLGEQFF. In DNA form, the CDR3 reads TGTGCCACCCGGTTGGAGCTTTTACTTGGTGAGCAGTTCTTC.

This clone was seen a single time. The V call is TRBV2, the J call TRBJ1-1, with D perhaps TRBD1 (5 bases). Germline V gene data show CDR1 as SNHLY and CDR2 as FYNNEI. The V end lost 5 bases, the J end lost 4 bases, and 17 bases lay between the germline ends. There are 15 residues in the CDR3. This CDR3 reads CASSTGGVESTEAFF. The CDR3 coding sequence is TGTGCCAGCAGTACAGGCGGGGTTGAGAGCACTGAAGCTTTCTTT. The complete variable domain, with remaining parts taken from reference TRBV2 and TRBJ1-1, reads EPEVTQTPSHQVTQMGQEVILRCVPISNHLYFYWYRQILGQKVEFLVSFYNNEISEKSEIFDDQFSVERPDGSNFTLKIRSTKLEDSAMYFCASSTGGVESTEAFFGQGTRLTVV.

The chain carries TRBV28 and TRBJ1-2; no clear D. V was shortened by 0 bases and J by 8 bases, with 13 bases between the two germline ends. The germline CDR1 and CDR2 sequences are MDHEN and SYDVKM. This CDR3 contains 14 residues. In nucleotides, the CDR3 is TGTGCCAGCAGTTTATGGGGCAGAGGGAACGGCTACACCTTC. Its translation: CASSLWGRGNGYTF.

This chain joins TRBV6-5 and TRBJ2-3; D gene uncertain. CDR3 length: 15 residues. CDR1 MNHEY and CDR2 SVGAGI come from the germline V gene. Trimming shortened V by 2 bases and J by 2 bases, and 11 bases separated the two germline ends. CDR3 sequence (DNA): TGTGCCAGCAGTTACGGGTCCAAACTCACAGATACGCAGTATTTT. It encodes CASSYGSKLTDTQYF.

The table lists this clone with a count of one. The chain carries TRBV18 and TRBJ2-6; D is perhaps TRBD2 (5 bases). With 0 bases removed from V and 2 bases from J, the gap between germline ends came to 11 bases. The germline V gene encodes CDR1 KGHSH and CDR2 LQKENI. CDR3 size: 17 residues. CDR3 sequence reads: CASSPPRAQAGANVLTF. For the CDR3, the DNA is TGTGCCAGCTCACCACCGCGGGCGCAGGCTGGGGCCAACGTCCTGACTTTC.

The chain is built from TRBV25-1 and TRBJ2-2; 8 nucleotides match TRBD1. Per the germline V gene, CDR1 is MGHDK and CDR2 is SYGVNS. This CDR3 spans 15 amino acids. Trimming at V came to 4 bases and at J to 4 bases, leaving 5 bases not matched to a gene. CDR3 DNA sequence: TGTGCCAGCAGTGCGATCACAGGGGGCACCGGGGAGCTGTTTTTT. Amino acid sequence: CASSAITGGTGELFF. The full variable domain, rest sourced from reference TRBV25-1 and TRBJ2-2, is EADIYQTPRYLVIGTGKKITLECSQTMGHDKMYWYQQDPGMELHLIHYSYGVNSTEKGDLSSESTVSRIRTEHFPLTLESARPSHTSQYLCASSAITGGTGELFFGEGSRLTVL.

This sequence joins TRBV19 and TRBJ2-1; weak D call: TRBD1 (6 bases). CDR3 length: 14 residues. The germline CDR1 and CDR2 sequences are LNHDA and SQIVND (reference sequence). Trimming pared 3 bases from V and 1 base from J, leaving 7 bases between. CDR3 amino acids: CASSITGSYNEQFF. The CDR3 region has the DNA TGTGCCAGTAGTATCACAGGGTCCTACAATGAGCAGTTCTTC.

This chain links TRBV2 with TRBJ2-2, with 7 bases matching TRBD1. V gave up 10 bases and J gave up 1 base; unmatched junction bases: 6. The germline V gene has CDR1 SNHLY and CDR2 FYNNEI. The CDR3 extends over 14 amino acids. The CDR3 loop reads CATTGQLNTGELFF. As DNA, the CDR3 is TGTGCCACCACGGGACAGTTGAACACCGGGGAGCTGTTTTTT.

V is TRBV19 and J is TRBJ1-6; no definite D call. Germline V gene lookup returns CDR1 LNHDA and CDR2 SQIVND (reference sequence). The CDR3 is made up of 12 amino acids. Between the trimmed V and J ends, which lost 5 bases and 7 bases, there was a span of 6 bases. The CDR3 sequence is CASSQRNSPLHF. Here the CDR3 DNA reads TGTGCCAGTAGTCAAAGAAATTCACCCCTCCACTTT.

The rearrangement uses TRBV27 and TRBJ1-1, with 7 positions matching TRBD1. This CDR3 is built from 17 residues. Germline CDR1 reads MNHEY; CDR2 reads SMNVEV (reference sequence). J lost 0 bases, V lost 4 bases, and 11 bases had no gene match. CDR3 protein: CASSSTNRGGMNTEAFF. DNA for the CDR3: TGTGCCAGCAGTTCGACAAACAGGGGTGGGATGAACACTGAAGCTTTCTTT.

V is TRBV4-1 and J is TRBJ2-4; D possibly corresponds to TRBD2 (5 bases). This CDR3 is 13 amino acids long. V gave up 1 base and J gave up 8 bases, with 9 bases separating them. In germline, CDR1 is MGHRA, CDR2 YSYEKL. CDR3 region: CASSQVGSDIQYF. The CDR3 DNA is TGCGCCAGCAGCCAAGTAGGGAGTGACATTCAGTACTTC.